The clone carrying this T cell receptor (beta chain) has a handful of counts. This specimen comes from a study of OX40 agonist ivuxolimab in advanced cancers. Study-wide context: In this trial design, patients received ivuxolimab intravenously at 0.01 to 10 mg/kg every 2 weeks. Therapy given before enrollment (anti-PD-1, anti-PD-L1 or anti-CTLA-4) was allowed, and over 35% had some.

Patients who had autoimmune disease history or got systemic immunosuppression were left out. Repertoires were generated with immunoSEQ multiplex PCR, while TCRdb's copy carries only in-frame clones and drops some. The sample has some 64,000 clones, 70% to 90% seen once. Trimming stripped 4 bases from V and 9 bases from J, with 9 bases between. From germline, CDR1 is SNHLY and CDR2 FYNNEI. The CDR3 has 11 amino acids. V is TRBV2 and J is TRBJ1-2, with no clear D. The sample in question was CD4+ or CD8+ T cells sorted from blood, obtained in a trial of the OX40 agonist ivuxolimab. The sequence derives from an adult with an advanced solid tumor such as melanoma, head and neck, liver or kidney cancer. For the CDR3, the DNA is TGTGCCAGCAGTGCCCAGTCTAGCTACACCTTC. It specifies CASSAQSSYTF.